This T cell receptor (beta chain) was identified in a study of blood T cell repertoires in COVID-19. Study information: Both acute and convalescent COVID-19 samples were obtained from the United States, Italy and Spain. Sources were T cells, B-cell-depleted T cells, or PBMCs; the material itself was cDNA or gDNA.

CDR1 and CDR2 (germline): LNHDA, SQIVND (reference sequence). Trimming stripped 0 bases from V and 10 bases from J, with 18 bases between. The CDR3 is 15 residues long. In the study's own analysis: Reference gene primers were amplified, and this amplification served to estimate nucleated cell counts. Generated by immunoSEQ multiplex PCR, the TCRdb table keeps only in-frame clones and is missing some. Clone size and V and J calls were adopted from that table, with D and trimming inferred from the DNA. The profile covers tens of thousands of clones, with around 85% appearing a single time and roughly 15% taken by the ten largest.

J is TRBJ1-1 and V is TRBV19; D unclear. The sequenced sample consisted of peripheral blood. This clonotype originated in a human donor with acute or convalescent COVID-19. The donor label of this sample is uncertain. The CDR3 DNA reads TGTGCCAGTAGTATAGATCAACCCCCGACTTTGGGAGCTTTCTTT. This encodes CASSIDQPPTLGAFF.